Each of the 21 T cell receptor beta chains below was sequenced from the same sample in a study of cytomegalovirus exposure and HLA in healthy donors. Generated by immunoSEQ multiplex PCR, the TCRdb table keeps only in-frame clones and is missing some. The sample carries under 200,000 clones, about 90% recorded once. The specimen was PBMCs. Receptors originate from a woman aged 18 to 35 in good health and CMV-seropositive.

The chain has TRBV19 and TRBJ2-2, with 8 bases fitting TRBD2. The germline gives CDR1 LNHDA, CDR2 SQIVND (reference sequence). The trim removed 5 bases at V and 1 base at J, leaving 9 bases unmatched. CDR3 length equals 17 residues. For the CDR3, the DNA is TGTGCCAGTAGTCCCCGCCCCAGCGGGGGGAACACCGGGGAGCTGTTTTTT. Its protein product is CASSPRPSGGNTGELFF.

CDR3 loop: CASSLDRRIGQPQHF. The CDR3 DNA sequence: TGTGCCAGCAGTCTGGACAGGAGGATTGGTCAGCCCCAGCATTTT. This chain connects TRBV27 to TRBJ1-5, with 7 positions matching TRBD1. In germline, CDR1 is MNHEY, CDR2 SMNVEV (reference sequence). The length of the CDR3 is 15 residues. The V and J ends lost 5 bases and 6 bases, in that order; junction bases with no gene match: 10.

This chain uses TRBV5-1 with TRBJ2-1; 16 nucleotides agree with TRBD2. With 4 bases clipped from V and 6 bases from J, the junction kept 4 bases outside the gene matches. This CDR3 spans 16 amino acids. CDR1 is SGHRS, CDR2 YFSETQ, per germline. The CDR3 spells CASSPGLAGGGNEQFF. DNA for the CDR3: TGCGCCAGCAGCCCGGGACTAGCGGGAGGGGGCAATGAGCAGTTCTTC.

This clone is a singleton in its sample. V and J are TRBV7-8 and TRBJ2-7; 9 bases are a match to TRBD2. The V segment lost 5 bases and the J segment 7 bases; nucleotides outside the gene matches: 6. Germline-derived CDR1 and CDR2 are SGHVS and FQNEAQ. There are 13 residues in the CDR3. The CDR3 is CASSSGGPGEQYF. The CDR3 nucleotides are TGTGCCAGCAGCAGCGGGGGGCCGGGGGAGCAGTACTTC.

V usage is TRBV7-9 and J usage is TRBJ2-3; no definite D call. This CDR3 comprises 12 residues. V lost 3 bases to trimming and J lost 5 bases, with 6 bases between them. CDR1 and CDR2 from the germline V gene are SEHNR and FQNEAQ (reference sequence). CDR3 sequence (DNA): TGTGCCAGCAGCTTTGGGCAAGATACGCAGTATTTT. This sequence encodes CASSFGQDTQYF.

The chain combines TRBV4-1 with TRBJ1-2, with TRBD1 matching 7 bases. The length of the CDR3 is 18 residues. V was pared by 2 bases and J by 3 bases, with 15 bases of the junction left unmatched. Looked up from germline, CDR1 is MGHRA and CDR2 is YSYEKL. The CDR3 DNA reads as TGCGCCAGCAGCCAATCATTCAGACAGGGAAGTTACGACTATGGCTACACCTTC. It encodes CASSQSFRQGSYDYGYTF.

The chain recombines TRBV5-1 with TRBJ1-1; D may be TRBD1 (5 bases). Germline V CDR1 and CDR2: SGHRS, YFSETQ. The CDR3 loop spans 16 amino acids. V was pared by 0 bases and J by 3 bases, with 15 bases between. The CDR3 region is CASSLALGQGHTEAFF. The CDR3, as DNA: TGCGCCAGCAGCTTGGCCCTTGGGCAGGGCCACACTGAAGCTTTCTTT.

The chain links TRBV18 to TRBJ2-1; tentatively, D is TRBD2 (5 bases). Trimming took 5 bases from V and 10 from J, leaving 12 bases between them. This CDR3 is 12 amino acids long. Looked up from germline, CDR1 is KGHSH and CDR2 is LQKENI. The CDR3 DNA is TGTGCCAGCTCATCGGACCCGGGGGAGCAGTTCTTC. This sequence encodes CASSSDPGEQFF.

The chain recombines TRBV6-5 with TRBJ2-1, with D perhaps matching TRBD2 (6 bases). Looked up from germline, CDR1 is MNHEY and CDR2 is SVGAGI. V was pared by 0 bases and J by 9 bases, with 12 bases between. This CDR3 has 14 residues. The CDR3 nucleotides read TGTGCCAGCAGTTACTCCACCCCCGGGGGTGAGCAGTTCTTC. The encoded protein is CASSYSTPGGEQFF.

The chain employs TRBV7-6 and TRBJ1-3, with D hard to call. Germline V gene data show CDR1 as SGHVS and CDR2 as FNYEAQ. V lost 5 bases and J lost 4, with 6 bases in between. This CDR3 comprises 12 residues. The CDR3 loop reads CASSPSGNTIYF. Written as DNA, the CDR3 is TGTGCCAGCAGCCCGTCGGGAAACACCATATATTTT.

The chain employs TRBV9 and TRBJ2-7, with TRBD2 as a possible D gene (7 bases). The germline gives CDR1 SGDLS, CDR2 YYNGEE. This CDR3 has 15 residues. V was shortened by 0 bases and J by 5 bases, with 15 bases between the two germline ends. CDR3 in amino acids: CASSVAGRGGNEQYF. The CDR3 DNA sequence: TGTGCCAGCAGCGTAGCGGGAAGGGGGGGTAACGAGCAGTACTTC.

The CDR3 sequence: CASSQDRSSGSQETQYF. In DNA, the CDR3 is TGCGCCAGCAGCCAAGACCGTAGTAGCGGTAGTCAAGAGACCCAGTACTTC. The chain combines TRBV4-3 with TRBJ2-5, with D possibly being TRBD2 (6 bases). V lost 0 bases to trimming and J lost 2 bases, with 16 bases between them. The CDR3 totals 17 residues. From germline, CDR1 is LGHNA and CDR2 YSLEER.

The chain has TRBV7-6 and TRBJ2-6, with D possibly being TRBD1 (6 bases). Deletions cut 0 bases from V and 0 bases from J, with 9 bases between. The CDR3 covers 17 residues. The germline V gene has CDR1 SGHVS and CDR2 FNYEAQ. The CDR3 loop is CASSLAGAASGANVLTF. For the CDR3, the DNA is TGTGCCAGCAGCTTAGCGGGGGCAGCCTCTGGGGCCAACGTCCTGACTTTC.

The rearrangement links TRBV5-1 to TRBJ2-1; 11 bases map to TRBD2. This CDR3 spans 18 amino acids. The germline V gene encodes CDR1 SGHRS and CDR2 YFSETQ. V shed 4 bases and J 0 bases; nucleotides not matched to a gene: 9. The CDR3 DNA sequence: TGCGCCAGCAGCAAAGGACTAGCGGGTTTCAGCTCCTACAATGAGCAGTTCTTC. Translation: CASSKGLAGFSSYNEQFF.

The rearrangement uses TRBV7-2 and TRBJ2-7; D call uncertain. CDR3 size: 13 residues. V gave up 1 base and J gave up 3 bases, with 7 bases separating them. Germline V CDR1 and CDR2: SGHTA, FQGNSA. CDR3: CASSLEQSYEQYF. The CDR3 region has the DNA TGTGCCAGCAGCTTAGAACAGAGCTACGAGCAGTACTTC.

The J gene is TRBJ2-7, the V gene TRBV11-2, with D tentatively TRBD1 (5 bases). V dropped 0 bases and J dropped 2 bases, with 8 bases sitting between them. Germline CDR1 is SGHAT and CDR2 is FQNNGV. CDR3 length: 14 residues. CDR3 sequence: CASSLETGPYEQYF. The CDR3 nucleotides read TGTGCCAGCAGCTTAGAAACAGGACCCTACGAGCAGTACTTC. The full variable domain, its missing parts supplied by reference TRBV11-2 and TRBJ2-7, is EAGVAQSPRYKIIEKRQSVAFWCNPISGHATLYWYQQILGQGPKLLIQFQNNGVVDDSQLPKDRFSAERLKGVDSTLKIQPAKLEDSAVYLCASSLETGPYEQYFGPGTRLTVT.

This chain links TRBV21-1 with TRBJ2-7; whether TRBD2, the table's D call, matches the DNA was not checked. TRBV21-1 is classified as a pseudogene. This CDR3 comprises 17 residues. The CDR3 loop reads CASSTKKLLADTYEQYF. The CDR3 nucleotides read TGTGCCAGCAGCACGAAAAAACTACTAGCGGATACCTACGAGCAGTACTTC.

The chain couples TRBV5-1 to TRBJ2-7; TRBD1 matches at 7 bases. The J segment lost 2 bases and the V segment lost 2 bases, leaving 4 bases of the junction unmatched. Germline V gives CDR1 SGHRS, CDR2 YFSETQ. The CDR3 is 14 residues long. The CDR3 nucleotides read TGCGCCAGCAGCTTCCGACAGGGTACCTACGAGCAGTACTTC. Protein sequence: CASSFRQGTYEQYF.

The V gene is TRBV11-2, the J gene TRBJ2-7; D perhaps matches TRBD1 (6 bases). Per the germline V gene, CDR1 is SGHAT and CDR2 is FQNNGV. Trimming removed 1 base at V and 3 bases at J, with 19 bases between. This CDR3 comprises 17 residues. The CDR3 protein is CASSLGPPTGLGYEQYF. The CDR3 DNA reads TGTGCCAGCAGCTTAGGCCCCCCAACAGGGCTGGGCTACGAGCAGTACTTC.

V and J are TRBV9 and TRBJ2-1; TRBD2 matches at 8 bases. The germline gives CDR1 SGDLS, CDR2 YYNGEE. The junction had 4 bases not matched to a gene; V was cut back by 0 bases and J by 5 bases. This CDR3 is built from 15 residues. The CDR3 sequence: CASSVVAGGDNEQFF. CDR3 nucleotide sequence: TGTGCCAGCAGCGTAGTGGCGGGAGGAGACAATGAGCAGTTCTTC.

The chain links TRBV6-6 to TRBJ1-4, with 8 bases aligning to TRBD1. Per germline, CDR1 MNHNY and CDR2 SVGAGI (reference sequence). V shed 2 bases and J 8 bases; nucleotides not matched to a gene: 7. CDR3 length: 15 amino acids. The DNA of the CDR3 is TGTGCCAGCAGTTACGCAGGACAGGGACGGGAAAAACTGTTTTTT. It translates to CASSYAGQGREKLFF.